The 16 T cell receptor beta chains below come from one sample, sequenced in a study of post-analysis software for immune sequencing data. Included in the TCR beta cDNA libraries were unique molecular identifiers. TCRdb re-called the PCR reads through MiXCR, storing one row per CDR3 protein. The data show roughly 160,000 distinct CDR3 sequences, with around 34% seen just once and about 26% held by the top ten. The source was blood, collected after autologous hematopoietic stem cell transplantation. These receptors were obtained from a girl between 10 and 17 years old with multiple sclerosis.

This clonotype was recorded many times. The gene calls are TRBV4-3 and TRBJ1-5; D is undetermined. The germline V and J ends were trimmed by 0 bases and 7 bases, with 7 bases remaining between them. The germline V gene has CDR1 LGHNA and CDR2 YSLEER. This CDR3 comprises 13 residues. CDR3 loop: CASSQDANQPQHF. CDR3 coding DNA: TGCGCCAGCAGCCAAGATGCGAACCAGCCCCAGCATTTT.

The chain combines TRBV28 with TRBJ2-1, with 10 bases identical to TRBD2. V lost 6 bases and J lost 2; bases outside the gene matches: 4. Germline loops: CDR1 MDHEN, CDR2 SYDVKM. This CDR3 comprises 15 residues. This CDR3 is CASRSGLAAYNEQFF. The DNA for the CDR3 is TGTGCCAGCAGGAGCGGACTAGCGGCCTACAATGAGCAGTTCTTC.

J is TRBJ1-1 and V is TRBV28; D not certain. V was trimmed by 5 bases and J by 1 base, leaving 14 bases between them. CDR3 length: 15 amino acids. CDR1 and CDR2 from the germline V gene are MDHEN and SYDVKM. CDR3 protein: CASSAQWFRNTEAFF. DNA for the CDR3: TGTGCCAGCAGTGCCCAATGGTTCAGGAACACTGAAGCTTTCTTT.

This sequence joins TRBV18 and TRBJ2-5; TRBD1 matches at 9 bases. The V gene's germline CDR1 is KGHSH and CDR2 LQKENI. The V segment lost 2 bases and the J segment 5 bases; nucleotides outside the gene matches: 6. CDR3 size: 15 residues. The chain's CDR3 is CASSPNRGRRETQYF. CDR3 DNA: TGTGCCAGCTCACCAAACAGGGGGCGACGGGAGACCCAGTACTTC. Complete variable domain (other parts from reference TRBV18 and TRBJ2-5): NAGVMQNPRHLVRRRGQEARLRCSPMKGHSHVYWYRQLPEEGLKFMVYLQKENIIDESGMPKERFSAEFPKEGPSILRIQQVVRGDSAAYFCASSPNRGRRETQYFGPGTRLLVL.

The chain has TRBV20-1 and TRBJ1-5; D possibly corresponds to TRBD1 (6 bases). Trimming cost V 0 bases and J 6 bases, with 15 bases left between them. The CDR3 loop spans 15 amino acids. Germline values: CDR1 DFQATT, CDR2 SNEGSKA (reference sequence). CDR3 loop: CSARDLAGVSQPQHF. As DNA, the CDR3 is TGCAGTGCTAGAGATCTGGCAGGGGTTAGTCAGCCCCAGCATTTT.

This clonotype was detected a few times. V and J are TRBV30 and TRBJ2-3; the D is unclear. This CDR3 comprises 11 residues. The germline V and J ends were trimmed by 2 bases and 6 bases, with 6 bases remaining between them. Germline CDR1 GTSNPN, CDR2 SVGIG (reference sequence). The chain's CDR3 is CAWSNGDTQYF. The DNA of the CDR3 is TGTGCCTGGAGTAATGGTGATACGCAGTATTTT.

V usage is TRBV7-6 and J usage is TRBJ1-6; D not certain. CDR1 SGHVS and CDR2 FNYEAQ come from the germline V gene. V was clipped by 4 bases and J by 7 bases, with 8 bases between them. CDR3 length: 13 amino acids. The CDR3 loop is CASSSDSNSPLHF. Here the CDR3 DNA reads TGTGCCAGCAGCTCCGATTCCAATTCACCCCTCCACTTT.

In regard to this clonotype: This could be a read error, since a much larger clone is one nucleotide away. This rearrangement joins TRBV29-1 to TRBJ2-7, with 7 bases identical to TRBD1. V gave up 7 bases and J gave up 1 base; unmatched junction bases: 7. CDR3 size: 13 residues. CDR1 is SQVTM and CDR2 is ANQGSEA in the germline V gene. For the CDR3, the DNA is TGCAGCGCTATGGGACAGATATCCTACGAGCAGTACTTC. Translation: CSAMGQISYEQYF.

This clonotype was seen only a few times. The CDR3 sequence: CASSLDAGGQETQYF. CDR3 coding DNA: TGTGCCAGCAGCTTAGACGCGGGAGGGCAAGAGACCCAGTACTTC. The chain employs TRBV7-2 and TRBJ2-5; TRBD2 agrees at 9 bases. CDR3 length: 15 amino acids. V lost 1 base to trimming and J lost 2 bases; unmatched junction nucleotides: 2. Germline CDR1 is SGHTA and CDR2 is FQGNSA.

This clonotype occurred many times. This CDR3 is CASSESDSSYTDTQYF. The CDR3 nucleotides read TGTGCCAGCAGTGAATCGGACAGCAGTTACACAGATACGCAGTATTTT. J is TRBJ2-3 and V is TRBV2; maybe TRBD1 (6 bases). V lost 2 bases and J 2 bases, leaving 14 bases between the germline ends. The CDR3 has 16 residues. Germline V gene sequence: CDR1 SNHLY, CDR2 FYNNEI.

CDR3 loop: CASSSGREQFF. CDR3 DNA: TGTGCCAGCAGTTCCGGACGTGAGCAGTTCTTC. The V call is TRBV27, the J call TRBJ2-1; unclear D gene. This CDR3 spans 11 amino acids. V lost 4 bases to trimming and J lost 9 bases, with 7 bases between them. The germline V gene has CDR1 MNHEY and CDR2 SMNVEV (reference sequence).

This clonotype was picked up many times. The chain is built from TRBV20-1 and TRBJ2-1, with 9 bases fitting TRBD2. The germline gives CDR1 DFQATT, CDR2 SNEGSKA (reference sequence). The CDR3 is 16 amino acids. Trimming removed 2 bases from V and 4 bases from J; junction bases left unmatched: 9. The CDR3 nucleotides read TGCAGTGCTAGACGGGCTAGCGGGACCAAATACAATGAGCAGTTCTTC. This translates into CSARRASGTKYNEQFF.

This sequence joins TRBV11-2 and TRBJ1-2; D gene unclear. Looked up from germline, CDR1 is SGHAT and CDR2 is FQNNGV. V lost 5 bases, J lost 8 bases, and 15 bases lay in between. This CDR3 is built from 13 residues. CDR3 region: CASSGLAGGGYTF. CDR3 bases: TGTGCCAGCAGCGGTCTTGCGGGAGGAGGCTACACCTTC. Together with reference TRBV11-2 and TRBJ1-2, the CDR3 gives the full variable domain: EAGVAQSPRYKIIEKRQSVAFWCNPISGHATLYWYQQILGQGPKLLIQFQNNGVVDDSQLPKDRFSAERLKGVDSTLKIQPAKLEDSAVYLCASSGLAGGGYTFGSGTRLTVV.

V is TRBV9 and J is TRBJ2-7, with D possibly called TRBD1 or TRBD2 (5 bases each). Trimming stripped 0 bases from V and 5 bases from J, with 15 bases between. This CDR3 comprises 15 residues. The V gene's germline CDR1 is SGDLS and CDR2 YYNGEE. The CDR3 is CASSVDTGLFDEQYF. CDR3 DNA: TGTGCCAGCAGCGTAGATACAGGACTGTTCGACGAGCAGTACTTC.

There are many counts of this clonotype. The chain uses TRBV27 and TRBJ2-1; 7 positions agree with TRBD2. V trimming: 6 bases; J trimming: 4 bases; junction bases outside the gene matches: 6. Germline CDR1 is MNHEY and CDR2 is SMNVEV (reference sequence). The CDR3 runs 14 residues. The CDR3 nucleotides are TGTGCCAGCAGGGGCAGGGAGGGGTACAATGAGCAGTTCTTC. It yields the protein CASRGREGYNEQFF.

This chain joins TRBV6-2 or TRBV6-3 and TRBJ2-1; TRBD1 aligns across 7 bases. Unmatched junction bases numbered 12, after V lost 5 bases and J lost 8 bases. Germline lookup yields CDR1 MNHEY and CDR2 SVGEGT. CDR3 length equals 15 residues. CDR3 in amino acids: CASSGDSASADEQFF. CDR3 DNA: TGTGCCAGCAGTGGGGACAGTGCCTCGGCGGATGAGCAGTTCTTC.